This is a list of T cell receptor beta chains from one sample in a study of identical twins. MiXCR, applied by TCRdb to the 5' RACE reads, yields one record per CDR3 protein. The table records a few hundred thousand distinct CDR3 sequences, around a tenth of them present only once. These same data were also listed under a study on yellow fever vaccine responses in identical twins.

Sequencing input: PBMCs. These receptors were taken from a woman between 18 and 30 years old in good health. CDR3s leave out the opening cysteine and the closing phenylalanine or tryptophan.

j_gene	v_gene	CDR3aa
TRBJ2-2	TRBV2	ASRNLMETNTGELF
TRBJ2-7	TRBV10-2	ASSEGLALDEQY
TRBJ2-2	TRBV3-1	ASSQASRANRRAGELF
TRBJ2-3	TRBV25-1	ASSGDSRLYSTDTQY
TRBJ1-5	TRBV5-1	ASSWGDRSGQPQH
TRBJ2-5	TRBV4-1	ASSQVGLTETQY
TRBJ2-1	TRBV12-3/TRBV12-4	ASITGTSGTYNEQF
TRBJ1-1	TRBV7-9	ASSSPPLYTEAF
TRBJ2-7	TRBV25-1	ATRGLAGAEQY
TRBJ2-3	TRBV9	ASSPTWKRGVPDTQY
TRBJ2-7	TRBV3-1	ASSSTRDYEQY
TRBJ2-1	TRBV10-2	ASSGLGAGEQF
TRBJ1-1	TRBV28	ASSLGQGLRTEAF
TRBJ1-4	TRBV6-1	ASSRHTDATNEKLF
TRBJ2-2	TRBV7-9	ASSLDSHTGELF
TRBJ2-1	TRBV20-1	SARASDYNEQF
TRBJ2-1	TRBV19	ASSNGGGSLYNEQF
TRBJ2-7	TRBV12-3/TRBV12-4	ASSLGQGYEQY
TRBJ2-5	TRBV12-3/TRBV12-4	ASSTHRVGETQY
TRBJ2-7	TRBV7-2	ASSFVTSGGGYEQY
TRBJ2-1	TRBV6-2/TRBV6-3	ASRDLAGVGNEQF
TRBJ2-7	TRBV3-1	ASSQLKTVSYEQY
TRBJ2-1	TRBV4-1	ASSPRGVNSYNEQF
TRBJ1-1	TRBV5-6	ASSLEGGVTEAF
TRBJ2-2	TRBV7-9	ASSFGLASTGELF
TRBJ2-7	TRBV4-3	ASSQVQGNSYEQY
TRBJ2-3	TRBV29-1	SVRLLRDTQY
TRBJ1-1	TRBV7-9	ASSLVSSMNTEAF
TRBJ2-1	TRBV5-1	ASSNTGGEQF
TRBJ2-3	TRBV29-1	SVEWALERSDTQY
TRBJ2-7	TRBV29-1	SPSWVYEQY
TRBJ2-1	TRBV27	ASSLSMTGGGEQF
TRBJ2-5	TRBV5-1	ASSLGVGGGDQETQY
TRBJ1-5	TRBV5-1	ASSLAGTGNQPQH
TRBJ1-6	TRBV20-1	SARRQGRNSPLH
TRBJ2-6	TRBV29-1	SVGGASAAGANVLT
TRBJ1-3	TRBV14	ASSAWTGASGNTIY
TRBJ2-5	TRBV12-3/TRBV12-4	ASSFRGSSSQETQY
TRBJ2-1	TRBV5-4	ASSSPGVQANEQF
TRBJ2-5	TRBV9	ASSVGVEETQY
TRBJ2-1	TRBV12-3/TRBV12-4	ASRVDSSYNEQF
TRBJ1-5	TRBV12-3/TRBV12-4	ASSLQGIGNQPQH
TRBJ2-2	TRBV18	ASSPRGLAGQNTGELF
TRBJ1-1	TRBV3-1	ASSAMGGTEAF
TRBJ2-7	TRBV6-1	ASSPRGGAGSYEQY
TRBJ2-7	TRBV12-3/TRBV12-4	ASSLDGTLYEQY
TRBJ1-2	TRBV20-1	SARSSGERGGYT